The 4 T cell receptor delta chains given below trace back to one sample, sequenced in a study of delta chains in infants with herpesvirus infections. Reverse transcription of PBMC RNA used primers specific for the gamma and delta chains. TCRdb re-analyzed the RT-PCR reads via CATT. The sample lists approximately 960 delta-chain clones, 27% occurring once. The sequencing here drew on peripheral blood, taken at time point 2 of longitudinal follow-up. Receptors were obtained from a human donor who was a Ugandan infant, either HIV-exposed or HIV-unexposed (not recorded which).

Details on this clone: It differs at one base from a far larger clone, so likely a read error. Here the CDR3 reads CALGELAKAMYWDKADKLIF. The CDR3 DNA is TGTGCTCTTGGGGAACTAGCGAAGGCCATGTACTGGGACAAGGCCGATAAACTCATCTTT. The J gene is TRDJ1, the V gene TRDV1; tentatively, D is TRDD3 (6 bases). V was cut by 0 bases and J by 3 bases, with 26 bases left in between. CDR1 TSWWSYY and CDR2 QGS come from the germline V gene. The length of the CDR3 is 20 residues.

This clone counts as large. Other DNA sequences in this sample translate to the same CDR3. The chain carries TRDV1 and TRDJ1; 12 bases are a match to TRDD3. CDR1 is TSWWSYY and CDR2 is QGS in the germline V gene. This CDR3 spans 26 amino acids. V lost 4 bases, J lost 0 bases, and 33 bases stayed unmatched. CDR3 sequence (DNA): TGTGCTCTTGGGGGACTATTCCTACCCGTACGGACTGGGGGATACTTAAAGAAGGGGCACACCGATAAACTCATCTTT. It yields the protein CALGGLFLPVRTGGYLKKGHTDKLIF.

On this clone itself: This probably arose from a read error, given a far larger clone one base away. V gene TRDV1 combines with J gene TRDJ1, with 10 bases aligning to TRDD3. The CDR3 has 18 amino acids. In germline, CDR1 is TSWWSYY, CDR2 QGS. In DNA, the CDR3 is TGTGCTCTTGGGAAACTAGGGCACCGACTGGGGGATACCGATAAACTCATCTTT. As protein: CALGKLGHRLGDTDKLIF.

A note on this clone: A far larger clone is off by one base, so a read error is likely. The chain carries TRDV2 and TRDJ3, with TRDD3 matching over 7 bases. The CDR3 runs to 18 residues. Per the germline V gene, CDR1 is GEAIGNYY and CDR2 is EKD. The CDR3 is CACDTAGGISWDARQMFF. CDR3 coding DNA: TGTGCCTGTGACACCGCTGGGGGTATCTCCTGGGACGCCCGACAGATGTTTTTC.